This TCR beta chain was recovered during a study of cytomegalovirus exposure and HLA in healthy donors. In the study overall: Across 350 to 400 genotyped donors, more than 75% landed in the Caucasian-associated ancestry cluster.

Comment on this clone: Its antigen remains unidentified.

The study's findings and limits: In a later analysis, at a false discovery rate of 0.05, 16,951 TCR beta sequences were associated with HLA alleles. Accurate prediction of HLA-A and HLA-B alleles (for most subjects) was reportedly achieved from TCR beta sequences.

Despite likely unrecorded immune exposures, the donors were nominally healthy at the time of sampling. CDR1 and CDR2 from the germline V gene are WNHNN and SYGVQD (reference sequence). CDR3 length equals 11 residues. V was cut by 8 bases and J by 1 base, with 5 bases left in between. Primers: 60 Vbeta forward and 13 Jbeta reverse. Generated by immunoSEQ multiplex PCR, the TCRdb table keeps only in-frame clones and is missing some. This table holds 200,000 to 250,000 clones. This receptor was taken from a girl aged 2-10 years in good health and CMV-seropositive. The gene calls are TRBV10-1 and TRBJ1-1; D is uncertain. The material sequenced was PBMCs. CDR3 region: CASQENTEAFF. CDR3 coding DNA: TGCGCCAGCCAGGAGAACACTGAAGCTTTCTTT.